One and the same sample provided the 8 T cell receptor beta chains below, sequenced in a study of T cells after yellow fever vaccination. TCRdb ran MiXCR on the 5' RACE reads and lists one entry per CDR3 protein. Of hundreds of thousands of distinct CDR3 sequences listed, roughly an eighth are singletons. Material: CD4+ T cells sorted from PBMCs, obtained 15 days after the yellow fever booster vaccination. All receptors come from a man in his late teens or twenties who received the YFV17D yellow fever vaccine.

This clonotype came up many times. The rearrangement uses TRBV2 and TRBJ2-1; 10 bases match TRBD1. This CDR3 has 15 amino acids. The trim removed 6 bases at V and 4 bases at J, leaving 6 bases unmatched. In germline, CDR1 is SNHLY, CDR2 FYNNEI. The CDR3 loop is CASSGTGVHYNEQFF. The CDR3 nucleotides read TGTGCCAGCAGCGGGACAGGGGTTCATTACAATGAGCAGTTCTTC.

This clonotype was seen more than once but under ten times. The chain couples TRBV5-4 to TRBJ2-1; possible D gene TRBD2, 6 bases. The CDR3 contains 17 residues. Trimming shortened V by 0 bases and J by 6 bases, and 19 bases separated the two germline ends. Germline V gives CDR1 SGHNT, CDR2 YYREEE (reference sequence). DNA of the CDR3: TGTGCCAGCAGCTTGGCCGGGGCGGGGCCCGCGGTCAATGAGCAGTTCTTC. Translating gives CASSLAGAGPAVNEQFF.

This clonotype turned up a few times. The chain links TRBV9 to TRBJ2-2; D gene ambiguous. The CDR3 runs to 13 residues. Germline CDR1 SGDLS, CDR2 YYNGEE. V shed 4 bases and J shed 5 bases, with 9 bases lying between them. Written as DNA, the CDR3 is TGTGCCAGCAGCCCCTTATGGACCGGGGAGCTGTTTTTT. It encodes CASSPLWTGELFF.

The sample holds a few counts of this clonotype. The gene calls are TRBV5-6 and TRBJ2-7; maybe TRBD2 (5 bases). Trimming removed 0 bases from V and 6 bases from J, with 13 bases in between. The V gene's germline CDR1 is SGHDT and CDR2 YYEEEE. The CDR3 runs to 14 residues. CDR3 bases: TGTGCCAGCAGCTTGGGGACTGCCGTCCGCGAGCAGTACTTC. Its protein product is CASSLGTAVREQYF.

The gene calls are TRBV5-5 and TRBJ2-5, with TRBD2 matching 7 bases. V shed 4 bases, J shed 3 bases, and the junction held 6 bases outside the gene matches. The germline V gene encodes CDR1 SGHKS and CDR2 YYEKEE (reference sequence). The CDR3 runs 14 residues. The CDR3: CASSRSLAEETQYF. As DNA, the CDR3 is TGTGCCAGCAGCCGGTCGCTAGCGGAAGAGACCCAGTACTTC.

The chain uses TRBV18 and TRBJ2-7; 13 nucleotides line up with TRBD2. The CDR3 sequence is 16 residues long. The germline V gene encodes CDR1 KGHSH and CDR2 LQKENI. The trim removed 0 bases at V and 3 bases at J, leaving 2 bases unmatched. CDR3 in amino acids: CASSPPGLAGNYEQYF. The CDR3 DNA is TGTGCCAGCTCACCACCGGGACTAGCGGGGAACTACGAGCAGTACTTC.

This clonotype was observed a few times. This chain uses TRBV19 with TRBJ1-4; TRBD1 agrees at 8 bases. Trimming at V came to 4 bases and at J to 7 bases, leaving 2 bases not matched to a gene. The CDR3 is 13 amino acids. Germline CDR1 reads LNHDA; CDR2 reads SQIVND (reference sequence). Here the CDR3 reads CASSTTGVEKLFF. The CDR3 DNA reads TGTGCCAGTAGTACGACAGGGGTTGAAAAACTGTTTTTT.

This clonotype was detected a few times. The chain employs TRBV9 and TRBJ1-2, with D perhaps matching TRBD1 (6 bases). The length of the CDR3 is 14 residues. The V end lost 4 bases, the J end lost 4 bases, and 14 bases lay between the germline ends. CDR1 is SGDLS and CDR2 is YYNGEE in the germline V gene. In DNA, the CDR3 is TGTGCCAGCAGCAGCCGGGGGGGCCTCTATGGCTACACCTTC. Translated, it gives CASSSRGGLYGYTF. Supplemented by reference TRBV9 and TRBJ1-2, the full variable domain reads DSGVTQTPKHLITATGQRVTLRCSPRSGDLSVYWYQQSLDQGLQFLIQYYNGEERAKGNILERFSAQQFPDLHSELNLSSLELGDSALYFCASSSRGGLYGYTFGSGTRLTVV.